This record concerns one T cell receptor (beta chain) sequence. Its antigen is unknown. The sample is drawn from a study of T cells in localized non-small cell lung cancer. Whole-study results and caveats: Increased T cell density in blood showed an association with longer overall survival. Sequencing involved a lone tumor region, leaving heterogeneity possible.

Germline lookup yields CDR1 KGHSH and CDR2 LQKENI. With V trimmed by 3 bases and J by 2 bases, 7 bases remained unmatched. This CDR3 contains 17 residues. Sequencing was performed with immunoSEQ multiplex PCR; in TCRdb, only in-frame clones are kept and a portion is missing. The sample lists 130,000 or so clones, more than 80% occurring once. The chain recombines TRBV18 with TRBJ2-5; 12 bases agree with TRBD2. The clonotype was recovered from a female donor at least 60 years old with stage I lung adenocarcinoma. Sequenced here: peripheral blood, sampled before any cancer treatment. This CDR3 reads CASSPPRLAGAQETQYF. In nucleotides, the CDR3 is TGTGCCAGCTCACCTCCTCGACTAGCGGGGGCACAAGAGACCCAGTACTTC. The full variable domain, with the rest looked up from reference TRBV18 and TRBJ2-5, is NAGVMQNPRHLVRRRGQEARLRCSPMKGHSHVYWYRQLPEEGLKFMVYLQKENIIDESGMPKERFSAEFPKEGPSILRIQQVVRGDSAAYFCASSPPRLAGAQETQYFGPGTRLLVL.